Sequencing of this TCR beta chain was carried out in a study of shared clonotypes between healthy human individuals. As originally analysed: As immunoSEQ supplied junction-only sequences (without quality scores), filtering differed. Clones were sequenced by immunoSEQ multiplex PCR, and TCRdb holds only the in-frame ones, with some missing. That table furnishes V, J and clone size, whereas the DNA furnished D and trimming. The table includes 1.5 million to 1.9 million clones, around 98% detected once. This CDR3 contains 15 residues. V was cut by 10 bases and J by 2 bases, with 19 bases left in between. Per germline, CDR1 SGHTS and CDR2 YDEGEE.

The sample comprised naive CD4+ T cells sorted from blood. The subset is: CD45RA+ positively selected. This TCR was sampled from a young man in good health. The chain employs TRBV5-8 and TRBJ1-5; D uncertain. The CDR3 spells CAVAGRSWGNQPQHF. The CDR3, as DNA: TGTGCCGTAGCGGGCCGGTCATGGGGCAATCAGCCCCAGCATTTT.